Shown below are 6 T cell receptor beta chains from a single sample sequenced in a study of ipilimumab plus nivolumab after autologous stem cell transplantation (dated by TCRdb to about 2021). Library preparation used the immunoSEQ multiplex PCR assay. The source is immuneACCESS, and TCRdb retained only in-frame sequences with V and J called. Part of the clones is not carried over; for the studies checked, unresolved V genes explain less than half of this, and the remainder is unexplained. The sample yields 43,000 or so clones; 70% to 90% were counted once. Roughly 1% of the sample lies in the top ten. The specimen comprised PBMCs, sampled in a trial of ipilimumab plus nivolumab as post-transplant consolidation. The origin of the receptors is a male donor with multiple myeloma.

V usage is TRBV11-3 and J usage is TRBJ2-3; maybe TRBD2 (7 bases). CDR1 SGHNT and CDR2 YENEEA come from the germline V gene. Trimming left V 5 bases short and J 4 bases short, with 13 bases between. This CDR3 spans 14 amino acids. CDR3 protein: CASSPGGPADTQYF. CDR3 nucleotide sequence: TGTGCCAGCAGCCCCGGGGGGCCGGCAGATACGCAGTATTTT.

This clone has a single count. CDR3 loop: CASTGTSGSSYNEQFF. As DNA, the CDR3 is TGTGCCAGCACGGGGACTAGCGGGAGCTCCTACAATGAGCAGTTCTTC. V gene TRBV21-1 combines with J gene TRBJ2-1; TRBD2 is the table's D call and was not checked against the DNA. TRBV21-1 counts as a pseudogene. There are 16 residues in the CDR3.

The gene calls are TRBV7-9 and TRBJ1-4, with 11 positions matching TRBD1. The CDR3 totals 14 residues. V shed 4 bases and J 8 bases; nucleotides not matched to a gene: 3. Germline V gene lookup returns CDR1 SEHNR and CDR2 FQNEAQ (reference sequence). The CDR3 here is CASSSDRGQEKLFF. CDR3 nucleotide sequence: TGTGCCAGCAGCTCGGACAGGGGGCAGGAAAAACTGTTTTTT.

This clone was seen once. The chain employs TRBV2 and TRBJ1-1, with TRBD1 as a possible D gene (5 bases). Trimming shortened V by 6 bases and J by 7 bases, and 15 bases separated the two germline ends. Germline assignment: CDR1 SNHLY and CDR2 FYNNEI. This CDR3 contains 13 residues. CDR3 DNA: TGTGCCAGCAGAGGCCAGGGCGTAGGTGAAGCTTTCTTT. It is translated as CASRGQGVGEAFF.

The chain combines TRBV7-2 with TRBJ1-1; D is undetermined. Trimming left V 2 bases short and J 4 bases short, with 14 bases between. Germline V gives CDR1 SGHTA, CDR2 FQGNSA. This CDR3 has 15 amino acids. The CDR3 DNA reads TGTGCCAGCAGCTTATCGTGGGAAGGCGGCACTGAAGCTTTCTTT. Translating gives CASSLSWEGGTEAFF.

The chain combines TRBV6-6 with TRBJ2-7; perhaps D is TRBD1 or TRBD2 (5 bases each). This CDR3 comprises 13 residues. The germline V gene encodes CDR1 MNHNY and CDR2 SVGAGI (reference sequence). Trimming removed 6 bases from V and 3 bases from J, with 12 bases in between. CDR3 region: CASRGDSIYEQYF. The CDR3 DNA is TGTGCCAGCAGGGGAGACAGTATCTACGAGCAGTACTTC.